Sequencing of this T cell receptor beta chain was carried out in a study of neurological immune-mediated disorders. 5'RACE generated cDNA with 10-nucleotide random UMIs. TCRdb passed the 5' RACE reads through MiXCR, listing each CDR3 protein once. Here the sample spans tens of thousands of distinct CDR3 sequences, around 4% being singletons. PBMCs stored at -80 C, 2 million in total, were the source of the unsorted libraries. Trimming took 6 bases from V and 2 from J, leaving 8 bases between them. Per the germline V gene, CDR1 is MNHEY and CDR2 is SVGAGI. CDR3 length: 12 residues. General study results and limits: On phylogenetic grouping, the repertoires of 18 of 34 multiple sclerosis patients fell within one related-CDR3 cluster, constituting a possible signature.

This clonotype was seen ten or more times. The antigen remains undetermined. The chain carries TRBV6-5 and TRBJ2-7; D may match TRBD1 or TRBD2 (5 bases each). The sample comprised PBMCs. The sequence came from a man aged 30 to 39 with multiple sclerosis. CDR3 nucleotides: TGTGCCAGCAGGGGGGACCCCTACGAGCAGTACTTC. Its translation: CASRGDPYEQYF.